One sample yielded the 19 T cell receptor beta chains listed below, sequenced in a study of blood T cell repertoires in COVID-19. TCRdb keeps only in-frame clones here, not all; method: immunoSEQ multiplex PCR. The table has some 220,000 clones, roughly 83% seen once. The sequenced material came from PBMCs or T cells enriched from blood (not recorded which). These receptor sequences come from a woman in her thirties or forties with acute COVID-19.

V is TRBV6-5 and J is TRBJ2-7, with 11 positions matching TRBD2. The CDR3 runs to 14 residues. Per the germline V gene, CDR1 is MNHEY and CDR2 is SVGAGI. J gave up 3 bases and V 5 bases, and 3 bases lay outside the gene matches. The CDR3 sequence is CASSPGLAGYEQYF. DNA of the CDR3: TGTGCCAGCAGTCCAGGACTAGCGGGCTACGAGCAGTACTTC.

The chain links TRBV2 to TRBJ1-1; D ambiguous. CDR3 length equals 13 residues. In germline, CDR1 is SNHLY, CDR2 FYNNEI. Trimming removed 4 bases from V and 0 bases from J, with 6 bases in between. The CDR3 sequence is CASSAGMNTEAFF. The CDR3 DNA reads TGTGCCAGCAGTGCAGGCATGAACACTGAAGCTTTCTTT.

The gene calls are TRBV30 and TRBJ1-1; no definite D call. Germline lookup yields CDR1 GTSNPN and CDR2 SVGIG (reference sequence). The V gene lost 8 bases and the J gene lost 2 bases, with 18 bases spanning the gap. The CDR3 runs to 14 residues. CDR3 protein: CAGDRRMGNTEAFF. The CDR3 nucleotides read TGTGCCGGGGATCGGAGGATGGGTAACACTGAAGCTTTCTTT.

J is TRBJ2-7 and V is TRBV28; TRBD1 matches 9 bases. CDR1 is MDHEN and CDR2 is SYDVKM in the germline V gene. The CDR3 runs 15 residues. Unmatched junction bases numbered 9, after V lost 6 bases and J lost 3 bases. CDR3 sequence: CASSPGGTGHYEQYF. The CDR3 nucleotides read TGTGCCAGCAGCCCAGGCGGGACAGGGCACTACGAGCAGTACTTC.

The V gene is TRBV5-1, the J gene TRBJ2-2; perhaps TRBD2 as D (6 bases). CDR3 length: 16 residues. With 2 bases removed from V and 2 bases from J, the gap between germline ends came to 13 bases. The V gene's germline CDR1 is SGHRS and CDR2 YFSETQ. CDR3 in amino acids: CASSFGGGANTGELFF. The DNA for the CDR3 is TGCGCCAGCAGCTTTGGAGGAGGGGCCAACACCGGGGAGCTGTTTTTT.

The chain combines TRBV4-1 with TRBJ2-7; perhaps TRBD1 as D (6 bases). V was clipped by 1 base and J by 2 bases, with 12 bases between them. Germline V lookup: CDR1 MGHRA, CDR2 YSYEKL. This CDR3 has 15 amino acids. The chain's CDR3 is CASSQVLQGTYEQYF. The CDR3 DNA is TGCGCCAGCAGCCAAGTATTACAGGGTACCTACGAGCAGTACTTC.

This chain uses TRBV27 with TRBJ1-5; 7 nucleotides agree with TRBD1. The germline gives CDR1 MNHEY, CDR2 SMNVEV (reference sequence). Trimming removed 6 bases from V and 6 bases from J; junction bases left unmatched: 2. The CDR3 extends over 12 amino acids. CDR3 in DNA: TGTGCCAGCAGACAGGGGAGTCAGCCCCAGCATTTT. Its translation: CASRQGSQPQHF.

This chain links TRBV10-1 with TRBJ2-7; TRBD2 aligns across 9 bases. The CDR3 has 15 amino acids. J lost 6 bases, V lost 0 bases, and 6 bases had no gene match. Germline CDR1 WNHNN, CDR2 SYGVQD (reference sequence). CDR3: CASSESPSGTAEQYF. In DNA form, the CDR3 reads TGCGCCAGCAGTGAGTCGCCTAGCGGGACCGCCGAGCAGTACTTC.

V and J are TRBV27 and TRBJ2-3; 9 nucleotides agree with TRBD2. This CDR3 region has 16 residues. Germline CDR1 reads MNHEY; CDR2 reads SMNVEV (reference sequence). V was clipped by 7 bases and J by 5 bases; unmatched bases: 13. The CDR3 spells CASTLAAGGRGDTQYF. For the CDR3, the DNA is TGTGCCAGCACCCTCGCCGCGGGAGGGAGGGGAGATACGCAGTATTTT.

The chain combines TRBV27 with TRBJ1-6; 9 positions agree with TRBD1. This CDR3 is 16 amino acids long. Trimming took 4 bases from V and 10 from J; bases not matched to a gene: 11. CDR1 and CDR2 from the germline V gene are MNHEY and SMNVEV (reference sequence). CDR3 loop: CASSSGQGPSYSPLHF. The CDR3, as DNA: TGTGCCAGCAGTTCGGGACAGGGTCCTTCGTACTCACCCCTCCACTTT.

J is TRBJ2-7 and V is TRBV3-1 (or the pseudogene TRBV3-2), with D possibly matching TRBD2 (7 bases). Trimming removed 1 base at V and 6 bases at J, with 13 bases between. The CDR3 totals 14 residues. CDR1 is LGHDT, CDR2 YNNKEL, per germline (reference sequence). DNA for the CDR3: TGTGCCAGCAGCCAAGTATCCGGGGGGCGCGAGCAGTACTTC. Its protein is CASSQVSGGREQYF.

The chain couples TRBV28 to TRBJ1-2, with D unresolved. V lost 1 base and J 8 bases, leaving 8 bases between the germline ends. Germline V gene data show CDR1 as MDHEN and CDR2 as SYDVKM. This CDR3 region has 12 residues. CDR3 residues: CASSLSDIGYTF. CDR3 nucleotide sequence: TGTGCCAGCAGTTTATCCGACATCGGCTACACCTTC.

The gene calls are TRBV4-2 and TRBJ2-1, with TRBD2 matching over 9 bases. The CDR3 is made up of 15 amino acids. Trimming removed 2 bases from V and 8 bases from J; junction bases left unmatched: 7. Germline CDR1 LGHNA, CDR2 YNFKEQ. CDR3 amino acids: CASSQTAAGGDEQFF. The CDR3 nucleotides are TGTGCCAGCAGCCAAACCGCTGCGGGGGGGGATGAGCAGTTCTTC.

The chain carries TRBV6-5 and TRBJ2-1; TRBD1 aligns across 9 bases. CDR3 size: 15 residues. V trimming: 6 bases; J trimming: 4 bases; junction bases outside the gene matches: 7. The germline V gene encodes CDR1 MNHEY and CDR2 SVGAGI. The chain's CDR3 is CASRRGQGPYNEQFF. In nucleotides, the CDR3 is TGTGCCAGCAGAAGGGGACAGGGCCCATACAATGAGCAGTTCTTC.

This clone came up a few times. The chain has TRBV10-2 and TRBJ2-7, with TRBD1 as a possible D gene (6 bases). This CDR3 has 12 residues. Germline loops: CDR1 WSHSY, CDR2 SAAADI. V lost 7 bases and J lost 6, with 13 bases in between. The DNA for the CDR3 is TGCGCCAGCAAGGGGGATCTCGGCGAGCAGTACTTC. Translating gives CASKGDLGEQYF.

This sequence joins TRBV18 and TRBJ2-1, with unresolved D. The ends were cut back, 2 bases at V and 8 bases at J, with 22 bases in the middle. The CDR3 sequence is 17 residues long. CDR1 and CDR2 from the germline V gene are KGHSH and LQKENI. The CDR3 region is CASSPLSSGRTSHEQFF. The CDR3 DNA sequence: TGTGCCAGCTCACCATTGTCTTCAGGCCGAACGTCTCATGAGCAGTTCTTC. The full variable domain, rest sourced from reference TRBV18 and TRBJ2-1, is NAGVMQNPRHLVRRRGQEARLRCSPMKGHSHVYWYRQLPEEGLKFMVYLQKENIIDESGMPKERFSAEFPKEGPSILRIQQVVRGDSAAYFCASSPLSSGRTSHEQFFGPGTRLTVL.

The chain joins TRBV4-2 to TRBJ1-2; D possibly corresponds to TRBD1 (5 bases). Trimming pared 2 bases from V and 8 bases from J, leaving 24 bases between. Germline CDR1 LGHNA, CDR2 YNFKEQ. CDR3 length: 17 residues. CDR3 amino acids: CASSQTRGGQASMGYTF. Here the CDR3 DNA reads TGTGCCAGCAGCCAAACAAGGGGAGGCCAGGCGAGTATGGGCTACACCTTC.

The genes are TRBV15 and TRBJ2-7; 8 nucleotides agree with TRBD2. Germline loops: CDR1 LNHNV, CDR2 YYDKDF (reference sequence). The CDR3 runs to 16 residues. J gave up 3 bases and V 0 bases, and 7 bases lay outside the gene matches. The CDR3 reads CATSRDRAGDLYEQYF. The CDR3 DNA reads as TGTGCCACCAGCAGAGATCGAGCGGGGGACCTCTACGAGCAGTACTTC.

This sequence joins TRBV9 and TRBJ1-4; D is perhaps TRBD1 (5 bases). Trimming stripped 2 bases from V and 1 base from J, with 12 bases between. The CDR3 has 16 amino acids. Germline V gene data show CDR1 as SGDLS and CDR2 as YYNGEE. CDR3 protein: CASSVNRGGTNEKLFF. The CDR3 coding sequence is TGTGCCAGCAGCGTGAACCGGGGGGGAACTAATGAAAAACTGTTTTTT.